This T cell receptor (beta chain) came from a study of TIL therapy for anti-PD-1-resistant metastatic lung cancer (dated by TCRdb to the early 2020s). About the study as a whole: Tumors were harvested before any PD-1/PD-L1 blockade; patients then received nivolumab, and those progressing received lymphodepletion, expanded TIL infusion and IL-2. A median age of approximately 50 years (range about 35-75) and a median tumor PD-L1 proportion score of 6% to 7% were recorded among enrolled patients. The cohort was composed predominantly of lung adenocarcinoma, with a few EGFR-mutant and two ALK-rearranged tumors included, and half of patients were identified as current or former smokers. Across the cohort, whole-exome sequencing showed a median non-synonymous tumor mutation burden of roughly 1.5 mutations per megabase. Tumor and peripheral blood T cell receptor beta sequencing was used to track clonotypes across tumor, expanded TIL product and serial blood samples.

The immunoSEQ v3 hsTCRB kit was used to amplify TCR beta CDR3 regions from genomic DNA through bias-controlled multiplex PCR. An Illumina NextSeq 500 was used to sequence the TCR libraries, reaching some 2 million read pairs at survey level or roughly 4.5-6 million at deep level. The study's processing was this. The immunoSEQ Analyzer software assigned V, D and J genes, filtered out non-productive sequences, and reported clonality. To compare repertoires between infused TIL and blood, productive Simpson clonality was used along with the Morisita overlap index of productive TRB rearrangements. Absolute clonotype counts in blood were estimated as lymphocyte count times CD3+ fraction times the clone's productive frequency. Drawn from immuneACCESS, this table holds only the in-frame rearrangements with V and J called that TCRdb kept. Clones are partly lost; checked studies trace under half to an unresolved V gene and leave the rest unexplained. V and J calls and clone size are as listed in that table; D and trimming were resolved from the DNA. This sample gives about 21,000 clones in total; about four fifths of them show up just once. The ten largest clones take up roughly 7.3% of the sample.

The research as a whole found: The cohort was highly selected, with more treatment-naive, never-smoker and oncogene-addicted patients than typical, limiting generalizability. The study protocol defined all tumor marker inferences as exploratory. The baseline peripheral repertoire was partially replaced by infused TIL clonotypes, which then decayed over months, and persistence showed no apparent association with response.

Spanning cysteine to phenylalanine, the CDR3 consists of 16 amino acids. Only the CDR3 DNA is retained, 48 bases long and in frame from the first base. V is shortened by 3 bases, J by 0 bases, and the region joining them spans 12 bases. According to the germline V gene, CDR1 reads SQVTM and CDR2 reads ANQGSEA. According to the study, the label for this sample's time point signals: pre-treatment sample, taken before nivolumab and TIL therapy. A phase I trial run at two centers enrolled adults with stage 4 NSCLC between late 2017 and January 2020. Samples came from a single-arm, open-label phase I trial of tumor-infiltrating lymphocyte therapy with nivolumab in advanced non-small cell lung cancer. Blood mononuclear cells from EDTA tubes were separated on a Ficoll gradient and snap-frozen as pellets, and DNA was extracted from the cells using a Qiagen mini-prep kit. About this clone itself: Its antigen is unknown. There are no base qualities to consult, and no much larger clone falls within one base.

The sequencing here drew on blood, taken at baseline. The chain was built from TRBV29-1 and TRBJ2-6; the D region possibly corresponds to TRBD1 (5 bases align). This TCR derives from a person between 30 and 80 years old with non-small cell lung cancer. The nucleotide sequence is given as TGCAGCGTTGACCCAACAGGAGCCTCTGGGGCCAACGTCCTGACTTTC. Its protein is CSVDPTGASGANVLTF.